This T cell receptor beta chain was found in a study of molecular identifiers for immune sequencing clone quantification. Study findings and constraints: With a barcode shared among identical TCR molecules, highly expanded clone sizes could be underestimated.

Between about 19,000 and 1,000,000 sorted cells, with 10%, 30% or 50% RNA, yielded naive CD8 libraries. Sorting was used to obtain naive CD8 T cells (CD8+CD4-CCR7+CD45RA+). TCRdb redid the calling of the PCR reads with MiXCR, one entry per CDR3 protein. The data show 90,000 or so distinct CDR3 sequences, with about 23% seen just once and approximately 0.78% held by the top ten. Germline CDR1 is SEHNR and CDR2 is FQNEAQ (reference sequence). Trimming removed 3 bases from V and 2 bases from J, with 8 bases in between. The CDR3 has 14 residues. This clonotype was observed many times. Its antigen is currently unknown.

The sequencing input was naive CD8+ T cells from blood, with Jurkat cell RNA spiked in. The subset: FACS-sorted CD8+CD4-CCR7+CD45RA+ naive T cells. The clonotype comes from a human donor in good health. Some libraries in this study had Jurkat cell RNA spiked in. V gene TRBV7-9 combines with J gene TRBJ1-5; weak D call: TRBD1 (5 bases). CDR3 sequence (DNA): TGTGCCAGCAGCTTGGGGGTCGGCAATCAGCCCCAGCATTTT. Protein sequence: CASSLGVGNQPQHF.